This T cell receptor (beta chain) derives from a study of OX40 agonist ivuxolimab in advanced cancers. Study summary: Ivuxolimab, which is an agonistic anti-OX40 (CD134) antibody, was administered to the patients. Patients received intravenous ivuxolimab every 2 weeks at 0.01 to 10 mg/kg.

This clone appeared a single time. Its antigen is unknown. Study-wide points: Clonal expansion by week 6 occurred in CD4+ and CD8+ blood T cells (at 0.1 to 3.0 mg/kg).

Only in-frame clones appear in the TCRdb table, and some are missing; sequencing was by immunoSEQ multiplex PCR. The profile covers over 55,000 clones, with roughly 89% appearing a single time and 13% to 15% taken by the ten largest. V gave up 5 bases and J gave up 1 base, with 18 bases separating them. The CDR3 contains 17 residues. In germline, CDR1 is KGHSH, CDR2 LQKENI. The sequences come from CD4+ or CD8+ T cells sorted from blood, collected in a trial of the OX40 agonist ivuxolimab. The sequence came from an adult with an advanced solid tumor such as melanoma, head and neck, liver or kidney cancer. V is TRBV18 and J is TRBJ2-1; perhaps TRBD1 as D (5 bases). The DNA for the CDR3 is TGTGCCAGCTCATCACGACTTACAGGTTTGTCCTACAATGAGCAGTTCTTC. Translation: CASSSRLTGLSYNEQFF.